This is a list of T cell receptor beta chains from one sample in a study of cytomegalovirus exposure and HLA in healthy donors. The protocol was immunoSEQ multiplex PCR, while the TCRdb copy is restricted to in-frame clones and leaves out a portion. The repertoire holds hundreds of thousands of clones, with 77% as singletons. Sequencing was performed on PBMCs. The origin of the receptors is a woman in her sixties in good health and CMV-seropositive. The conserved cysteine and the conserved F or W are not part of the CDR3 here. Each record gives: CDR3 length, V gene, D gene, CDR3 protein. The D gene is left open where the match is weak.

>12|TRBV18|TRBD1
ASSQSGTGGEAF
>13|TRBV5-1|.
ASSLAGRMEETQY
>12|TRBV6-5|.
ASSYSSPNYGYT
>17|TRBV19|TRBD2
ASSVSPLRTSGSWETQY
>14|TRBV5-6|TRBD1
ASSGRDRGTGNTIY
>13|TRBV7-6|TRBD2
ASSPLAGGPDEQF
>14|TRBV6-1|TRBD1
ASSDFTGGYTDTQY
>13|TRBV9|.
ASSPSGQNTGELF
>12|TRBV5-1|.
ASSRGEQGYGYT
>13|TRBV7-2|.
ASSLDIRPAGKLF
>15|TRBV7-9|TRBD2
ASSSSSGSFYRNEQY
>14|TRBV6-1|.
ASSEARGHSLNEQF
>12|TRBV4-3|.
ASSQDPGYSPLH
>12|TRBV5-4|TRBD1
ASSMDRTNEKLF
>13|TRBV9|.
ASSVLQGSGNTIY